Included here is one TCR beta chain sequence, with context. Its antigen is unknown. The data were taken from a study of T cell repertoires in cytomegalovirus infection. Study-wide context: In public TCR beta signatures, there were indications of both CMV infection and matching HLA type. Notes on the study in general: Clonotypes of TCR beta that were HLA-C-restricted and CMV-specific dominated the ex vivo response. Public TCR beta family frequency separated CMV-and-HLA carriers, including in an independent cohort.

TCRdb recomputed calls from the reads with MiXCR, one row per CDR3 protein. The sample carries roughly 110,000 distinct CDR3 sequences, 30% recorded once. Germline V gives CDR1 SGHTA, CDR2 FQGNSA. The V end was cut by 5 bases, the J end by 6 bases, with 17 bases between. The CDR3 consists of 15 residues. The receptor was derived from a human donor in good health (CMV status not recorded). Some clones in this sample may be carry-over from other donors' samples. The chain links TRBV7-2 to TRBJ2-1; a weak D match, TRBD2 (5 bases). Sequences were derived from CD8+ T cells from cultured PBMCs, sampled from culture after CMV antigen stimulation. The CDR3 bases are TGTGCCAGCAGCCTACTAGTCATAGCCAGCAATGAGCAGTTCTTC. Its translation is CASSLLVIASNEQFF.